These T cell receptor beta chains were read from a single sample in a study of T cells in narcolepsy. Sequenced by immunoSEQ multiplex PCR; TCRdb stores in-frame clones only, minus some. The profile shows tens of thousands of clones, roughly nine tenths of them singletons. Material: CD45RA- memory CD4+ T cells from PBMCs. These receptors all stem from a human donor with narcolepsy. Both conserved end residues are part of each CDR3. The order of the fields is V gene, J gene, clone size, CDR3 protein. Some rows have no size entry. The others give once, few or many, or a class for an expanded clone.

>TRBV7-2|-|-
CASSLARGTSGRGNEQYF
>TRBV5-1|TRBJ2-7|-
CASSLQSGPEQYF
>TRBV19|TRBJ2-1|-
CASSTLAGRNEQFF
>TRBV6-6|TRBJ2-7|-
CASNEGGSSYEQYF
>TRBV28|TRBJ1-1|-
CASSPGGRGEAFF
>TRBV12-5|TRBJ2-7|-
CASGRGYEQYF
>TRBV5-1|TRBJ1-6|-
CASSLRRPGKNSPLHF
>TRBV11-1|TRBJ2-3|-
CASSLDFPGLAGGDTQYF
>TRBV5-6|TRBJ1-5|once
CASSLEGGNKGQPQHF
>TRBV30|TRBJ2-3|-
CAWSRIRGTDTQYF
>TRBV10-3|TRBJ2-3|-
CAISESSGGLVKDTQYF
>TRBV4-1|TRBJ2-7|-
CASSQDWRSSPTGEQYF